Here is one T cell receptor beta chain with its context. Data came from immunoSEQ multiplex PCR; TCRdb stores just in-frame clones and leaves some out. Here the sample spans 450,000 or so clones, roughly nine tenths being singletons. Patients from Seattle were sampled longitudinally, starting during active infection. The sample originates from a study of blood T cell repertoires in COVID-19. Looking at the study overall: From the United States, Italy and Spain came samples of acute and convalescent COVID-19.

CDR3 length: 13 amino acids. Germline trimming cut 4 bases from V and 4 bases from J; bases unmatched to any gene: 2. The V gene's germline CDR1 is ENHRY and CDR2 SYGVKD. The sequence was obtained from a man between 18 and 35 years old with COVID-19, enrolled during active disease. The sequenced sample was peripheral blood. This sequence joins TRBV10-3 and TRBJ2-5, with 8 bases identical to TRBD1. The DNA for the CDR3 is TGTGCCATCAGTGGACAGGGGCGAGAGACCCAGTACTTC. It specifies CAISGQGRETQYF.